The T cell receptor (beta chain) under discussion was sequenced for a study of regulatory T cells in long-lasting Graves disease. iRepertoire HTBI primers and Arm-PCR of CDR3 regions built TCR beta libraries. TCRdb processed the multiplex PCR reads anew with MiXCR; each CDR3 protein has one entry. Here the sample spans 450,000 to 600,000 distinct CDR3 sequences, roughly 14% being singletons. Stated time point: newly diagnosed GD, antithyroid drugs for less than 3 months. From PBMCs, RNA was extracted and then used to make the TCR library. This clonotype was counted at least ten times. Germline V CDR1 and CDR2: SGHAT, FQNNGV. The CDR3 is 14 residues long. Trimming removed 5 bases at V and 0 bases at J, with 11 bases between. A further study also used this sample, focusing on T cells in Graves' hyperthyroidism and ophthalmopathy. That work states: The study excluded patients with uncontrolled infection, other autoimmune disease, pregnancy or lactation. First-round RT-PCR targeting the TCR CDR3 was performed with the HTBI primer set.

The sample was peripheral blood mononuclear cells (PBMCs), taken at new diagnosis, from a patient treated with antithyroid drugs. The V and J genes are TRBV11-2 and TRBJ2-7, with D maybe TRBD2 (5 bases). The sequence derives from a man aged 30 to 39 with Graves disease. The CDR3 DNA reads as TGTGCCAGCAGCGGAGGTGGAAGCTCCTACGAGCAGTACTTC. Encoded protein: CASSGGGSSYEQYF.